The 13 T cell receptor beta chains below come from one sample, sequenced in a study of blood T cell repertoires in COVID-19. Clones were read by immunoSEQ multiplex PCR, and TCRdb kept only the in-frame ones, dropping some. The repertoire holds 150,000 to 200,000 clones, under 95% seen once, with over 15% in the top ten. The sample comprised peripheral blood. These receptors came from a man aged 55-75 years with active or convalescent COVID-19.

The J gene is TRBJ2-7, the V gene TRBV6-2 or TRBV6-3; tentatively, D is TRBD2 (5 bases). Germline V lookup: CDR1 MNHEY, CDR2 SVGEGT. V was trimmed by 7 bases and J by 5 bases, leaving 15 bases between them. CDR3 length: 13 amino acids. CDR3 loop: CASTPHSDDEQYF. The CDR3, as DNA: TGTGCCAGCACCCCCCATAGCGACGACGAGCAGTACTTC.

The V and J genes are TRBV27 and TRBJ2-2; D gene unclear. The CDR3 sequence is 13 residues long. V lost 9 bases and J lost 1, with 9 bases in between. From germline, CDR1 is MNHEY and CDR2 SMNVEV (reference sequence). CDR3 in DNA: TGTGCCAGTACGACTTTGAACACCGGGGAGCTGTTTTTT. It specifies CASTTLNTGELFF.

The CDR3 nucleotides are TGTGCCAGCAACCGAGGCGACGGGGGCACCGGGGAGCTGTTTTTT. This sequence encodes CASNRGDGGTGELFF. The V and J genes are TRBV5-8 and TRBJ2-2; D may be TRBD2 (6 bases). The CDR3 is 15 amino acids. Trimming took 6 bases from V and 4 from J, leaving 16 bases between them. In germline, CDR1 is SGHTS, CDR2 YDEGEE.

This clone was seen a handful of times. The chain uses TRBV5-6 and TRBJ1-2; D is unclear. Germline loops: CDR1 SGHDT, CDR2 YYEEEE. CDR3 length: 15 amino acids. With 4 bases removed from V and 3 bases from J, the gap between germline ends came to 16 bases. CDR3 nucleotide sequence: TGTGCCAGCAGCCCGGAGGAGGAAGCATACTATGGCTACACCTTC. Translated, it gives CASSPEEEAYYGYTF.

V is TRBV3-1 (or the pseudogene TRBV3-2) and J is TRBJ2-7, with 7 bases lining up with TRBD1. This CDR3 spans 14 amino acids. Trimming cost V 2 bases and J 3 bases; bases outside gene matches: 4. Germline values: CDR1 LGHDT, CDR2 YNNKEL (reference sequence). This CDR3 reads CASSQWTGGYEQYF. The CDR3 DNA sequence: TGTGCCAGCAGCCAATGGACAGGAGGCTACGAGCAGTACTTC.

The rearrangement uses TRBV6-5 and TRBJ2-7; D unclear. The CDR3 totals 12 residues. V lost 4 bases and J 6 bases, leaving 10 bases between the germline ends. CDR1 MNHEY and CDR2 SVGAGI come from the germline V gene. CDR3 coding DNA: TGTGCCAGCAGTTTCGGAAGGAGCGAGCAGTACTTC. This codes for CASSFGRSEQYF.

This sequence joins TRBV6-5 and TRBJ1-5, with a possible D match to TRBD1 (6 bases). In germline, CDR1 is MNHEY, CDR2 SVGAGI. The CDR3 is made up of 15 amino acids. The V end lost 0 bases, the J end lost 7 bases, and 13 bases lay between the germline ends. The CDR3 here is CASSYSAGARQPQHF. The CDR3 DNA reads as TGTGCCAGCAGTTACTCGGCAGGGGCGCGACAGCCCCAGCATTTT.

This rearrangement joins TRBV10-1 to TRBJ2-1, with TRBD2 as a possible D gene (7 bases). Germline CDR1 reads WNHNN; CDR2 reads SYGVQD (reference sequence). The CDR3 runs 16 residues. V dropped 2 bases and J dropped 1 base, with 12 bases sitting between them. This CDR3 is CASSETAGASYNEQFF. CDR3 in DNA: TGCGCCAGCAGTGAGACCGCGGGGGCGTCCTACAATGAGCAGTTCTTC.

The rearrangement joins TRBV7-2 to TRBJ2-2; D possibly corresponds to TRBD2 (6 bases). V lost 1 base and J lost 3, with 9 bases in between. CDR1 and CDR2 from the germline V gene are SGHTA and FQGNSA. CDR3 length: 15 amino acids. CDR3 coding DNA: TGTGCCAGCAGCTTAGACGGGAGATACACCGGGGAGCTGTTTTTT. Its protein is CASSLDGRYTGELFF.

This chain links TRBV29-1 with TRBJ2-3; TRBD2 aligns across 10 bases. In germline, CDR1 is SQVTM, CDR2 ANQGSEA. V trimming: 4 bases; J trimming: 3 bases; junction bases outside the gene matches: 4. The CDR3 length is 14 residues. The CDR3 DNA sequence: TGCAGCGTTGGTAGCGGGGGGTGGACAGATACGCAGTATTTT. Translation gives CSVGSGGWTDTQYF.

V and J are TRBV5-4 and TRBJ1-4; the D gene is possibly TRBD1 (5 bases). The V and J ends lost 4 bases and 10 bases respectively, with 32 bases between them. This CDR3 has 19 amino acids. Germline V gene lookup returns CDR1 SGHNT and CDR2 YYREEE (reference sequence). The CDR3 DNA follows: TGTGCCAGCAGCACTCAAGGTGACGGACGAATCTTAGGTAGGGGAAAACTGTTTTTT. This gives the protein CASSTQGDGRILGRGKLFF.

This chain uses TRBV10-1 with TRBJ2-3; D gene unclear. The CDR3 runs to 12 residues. Germline V CDR1 and CDR2: WNHNN, SYGVQD (reference sequence). V was shortened by 2 bases and J by 5 bases, with 5 bases between the two germline ends. The CDR3 region has the DNA TGCGCCAGCAGTGAGAATAGAGATACGCAGTATTTT. Its protein product is CASSENRDTQYF.

This chain links TRBV7-9 with TRBJ1-2; 7 bases agree with TRBD1. Germline-derived CDR1 and CDR2 are SEHNR and FQNEAQ (reference sequence). This CDR3 spans 13 amino acids. V shed 4 bases, J shed 4 bases, and the junction held 3 bases outside the gene matches. This chain's CDR3 is CASSSRTGYGYTF. The CDR3 region has the DNA TGTGCCAGCAGCTCTCGGACAGGCTATGGCTACACCTTC.